Listed here are 3 T cell receptor beta chains from one sample, sequenced in a study of spatial heterogeneity in lung cancer. From the 5' RACE reads, TCRdb called clonotypes with MiXCR, one entry per CDR3 protein. This table has about 5,400 distinct CDR3 sequences, approximately 33% appearing once. Time point indicated: sample taken at primary tumor resection. Whole RNA was taken from tumor, nontumor lung or frozen PBMC; it was then sequenced unsorted. The sample was PBMCs, taken at surgery. The receptor source for this set is a female donor with early-stage non-small cell lung cancer.

On this clonotype itself: This beta chain represents an off-target read in a library built for alpha chains; its size is of limited meaning. The chain recombines TRBV4-2 with TRBJ2-7, with D perhaps being TRBD1 or TRBD2 (6 bases each). The CDR3 length is 16 residues. V was cut by 4 bases and J by 3 bases, with 19 bases left in between. CDR1 is LGHNA and CDR2 is YNFKEQ in the germline V gene. The chain's CDR3 is CASSPTRAGEDYEQYF. DNA for the CDR3: TGTGCCAGCAGCCCAACCCGGGCAGGGGAGGACTACGAGCAGTACTTC.

On this clonotype itself: At one of its ends the junction is not consistent with the germline gene, which may arise from a read error. This beta chain lies outside the target of a library built for alpha chains; its clone size means little. The chain joins TRBV6-2 or TRBV6-3 to TRBJ2-3; D gene uncertain. Germline lookup yields CDR1 MNHEY and CDR2 SVGEGT. The CDR3 totals 14 residues. In nucleotides, the CDR3 is TGTGCCAGCAGTACCACGCCGTTGGTCCGATCGCCGGATTTT. It yields the protein CASSTTPLVRSPDF.

There are a few counts of this clonotype. This beta chain turned up in a library designed for alpha chains; as an off-target read, its abundance says little. The chain is built from TRBV7-2 and TRBJ2-7; D not resolved. Germline V gene lookup returns CDR1 SGHTA and CDR2 FQGNSA. The CDR3 consists of 15 residues. V lost 1 base, J lost 5 bases, and 15 bases lay in between. The DNA for the CDR3 is TGTGCCAGCAGCTTAGACGGAACTCGAGAGGACGAGCAGTACTTC. Translated, it gives CASSLDGTREDEQYF.